This TCR beta chain was identified in a study of CD8 T cells in Susac syndrome. Findings and limits, study-wide: The TCR sequencing and HLA analysis in the study involved a relatively small number of individuals, as the study acknowledged.

Trimming cost V 5 bases and J 3 bases, with 11 bases left between them. The CDR3 is 15 residues long. The germline V gene encodes CDR1 SGHTA and CDR2 FQGNSA. An amount of RNA that ranged from about 0.45 to 1 ug was reverse transcribed with random hexamers. Coverage of TCR beta CDR3 amplification by immunoSEQ multiplex PCR extended to 54 Vbeta and 13 Jbeta. TCRdb re-called the immunoSEQ multiplex PCR reads through MiXCR, storing one row per CDR3 protein. The sample has approximately 200,000 distinct CDR3 sequences; approximately 95% are singletons. Sequencing of TCR beta was performed on blood CD8+ and CD4+ T cells. TEMRA cells were FACS-enriched and CD8+ and CD4+ T cells negatively isolated. Regarding this clonotype: What it recognizes is unknown.

The sequence came from a human donor with multiple sclerosis. Specimen: CD4+ T cells from PBMCs. This chain joins TRBV7-2 and TRBJ1-6, with D hard to call. The CDR3 loop is CASSGSSHYNSPLHF. As DNA, the CDR3 is TGTGCCAGCAGCGGCAGCTCCCACTATAATTCACCCCTCCACTTT.